One sample yielded the 30 T cell receptor beta chains listed below, sequenced in a study of T-cell memory formation after mild COVID-19 (TCRdb year 2021). The library was obtained by 5' RACE. Sequencing relied on an Illumina NovaSeq 6000. Using fastp trimming at Q25 and MiXCR clonotype assembly, TCRdb reanalyzed the public sequencing data and kept in-frame beta chains. Rows are unified per CDR3 protein, each entry keeping the most common DNA and genes. This sample comprises hundreds of thousands of distinct CDR3 sequences, approximately 19% of them detected only once. Under 25% of the sample lies in the top ten. The sequenced material came from PBMCs or a T cell subset sorted from them (not recorded which). The receptor source for this set is a man between 18 and 35 years old who had mild COVID-19 (a few samples of this study predate the infection). The sample titles of this study are shuffled in the database, so cell type and time point are left out; the donor was told from shared clones.

The rearrangement joins TRBV7-2 to TRBJ2-3, with D possibly being TRBD1 (6 bases). Germline V lookup: CDR1 SGHTA, CDR2 FQGNSA. V was cut by 5 bases and J by 9 bases, with 18 bases left in between. CDR3 length equals 14 residues. The CDR3 sequence: CASSTPYQGSTQYF. The CDR3 bases are TGTGCCAGCAGCACACCCTACCAGGGGTCAACGCAGTATTTT. Based on the CDR3 plus reference TRBV7-2 and TRBJ2-3, the full variable domain is GAGVSQSPSNKVTEKGKDVELRCDPISGHTALYWYRQSLGQGLEFLIYFQGNSAPDKSGLPSDRFSAERTGGSVSTLTIQRTQQEDSAVYLCASSTPYQGSTQYFGPGTRLTVL.

A few counts support this clonotype. The chain recombines TRBV11-3 with TRBJ2-1; 7 bases map to TRBD2. V was clipped by 3 bases and J by 9 bases; unmatched bases: 2. CDR1 is SGHNT and CDR2 is YENEEA in the germline V gene. The CDR3 totals 12 residues. CDR3 DNA sequence: TGTGCCAGCAGCTTCGGGGAGGGTGAGCAGTTCTTC. As protein: CASSFGEGEQFF. The whole variable domain, remainder taken from reference TRBV11-3 and TRBJ2-1, is EAGVVQSPRYKIIEKKQPVAFWCNPISGHNTLYWYLQNLGQGPELLIRYENEEAVDDSQLPKDRFSAERLKGVDSTLKIQPAELGDSAVYLCASSFGEGEQFFGPGTRLTVL.

This clonotype was detected only a few times. Written as DNA, the CDR3 is TGTGCCAGCAGCCAAATGGGACTAGCCCTAAGGGTCACAGATACGCAGTATTTT. Translating it yields CASSQMGLALRVTDTQYF. The chain uses TRBV4-2 and TRBJ2-3, with 9 positions matching TRBD2. CDR3 size: 18 residues. CDR1 LGHNA and CDR2 YNFKEQ come from the germline V gene. V gave up 2 bases and J gave up 2 bases; unmatched junction bases: 11.

This clonotype was detected a few times. The rearrangement uses TRBV7-2 and TRBJ1-3; possible D gene TRBD1, 5 bases. The CDR3 is 13 residues long. The V gene's germline CDR1 is SGHTA and CDR2 FQGNSA. The V end lost 3 bases, the J end lost 4 bases, and 7 bases lay between the germline ends. CDR3 DNA: TGTGCCAGCAGCTTCCAGGGCGGAAACACCATATATTTT. Translating gives CASSFQGGNTIYF.

V gene TRBV27 combines with J gene TRBJ2-3; D might be TRBD1 or TRBD2, each matching 6 bases. Germline CDR1 is MNHEY and CDR2 is SMNVEV (reference sequence). The CDR3 covers 13 residues. Trimming took off 6 bases at V and 5 bases at J, with 12 bases between the two ends. The CDR3 DNA follows: TGTGCCAGCAGCGGGGGCTGGGGAGATACGCAGTATTTT. Amino acid sequence: CASSGGWGDTQYF.

This chain links TRBV5-1 with TRBJ1-2, with D hard to call. The CDR3 has 13 residues. Germline V gene lookup returns CDR1 SGHRS and CDR2 YFSETQ. Trimming removed 4 bases at V and 10 bases at J, with 17 bases between. CDR3 protein: CASSAGPGFVYTF. CDR3 coding DNA: TGCGCCAGCAGCGCCGGGCCTGGTTTTGTCTACACCTTC.

This rearrangement joins TRBV18 to TRBJ2-3, with D unresolved. There are 13 residues in the CDR3. The germline V gene has CDR1 KGHSH and CDR2 LQKENI. V lost 6 bases, J lost 6 bases, and 13 bases lay in between. CDR3: CASSPYVHDTQYF. The CDR3 DNA is TGTGCCAGCTCGCCTTACGTTCACGATACGCAGTATTTT.

This clonotype was detected many times. V gene TRBV4-2 combines with J gene TRBJ2-5, with 10 bases matching TRBD1. Germline-derived CDR1 and CDR2 are LGHNA and YNFKEQ. This CDR3 contains 16 residues. V dropped 1 base and J dropped 0; count of bases not matched to a gene: 2. In nucleotides, the CDR3 is TGTGCCAGCAGCCAAGGGACAGGGGGTGACCAAGAGACCCAGTACTTC. This codes for CASSQGTGGDQETQYF.

The chain has TRBV18 and TRBJ1-1; TRBD1 matches 8 bases. Germline V CDR1 and CDR2: KGHSH, LQKENI. The CDR3 length is 17 residues. The V and J ends lost 0 bases and 0 bases, in that order; junction bases with no gene match: 6. In DNA, the CDR3 is TGTGCCAGCTCACCACCCAGGACAGGGACCATGAACACTGAAGCTTTCTTT. This codes for CASSPPRTGTMNTEAFF.

The chain combines TRBV11-2 with TRBJ2-5; TRBD1 might be the D (5 bases). Germline V gene sequence: CDR1 SGHAT, CDR2 FQNNGV. V was shortened by 2 bases and J by 7 bases, with 11 bases between the two germline ends. This CDR3 contains 13 residues. CDR3 nucleotides: TGTGCCAGCAGCTTAACGAGTACAGGGACCCAGTACTTC. This sequence encodes CASSLTSTGTQYF.

The V call is TRBV5-6, the J call TRBJ2-5; the match to TRBD1 covers 9 bases. Germline CDR1 SGHDT, CDR2 YYEEEE. The junction had 6 bases not matched to a gene; V was cut back by 5 bases and J by 1 base. The CDR3 loop spans 15 amino acids. CDR3 protein: CASRGDRELQETQYF. Here the CDR3 DNA reads TGTGCCAGCAGGGGGGACAGGGAGCTCCAAGAGACCCAGTACTTC.

The table lists this clonotype with a count of one. The V call is TRBV11-2, the J call TRBJ2-1; D is possibly TRBD2 (7 bases). The CDR3 runs 15 residues. Deletions cut 1 base from V and 9 bases from J, with 16 bases between. Germline V CDR1 and CDR2: SGHAT, FQNNGV. The CDR3 DNA reads as TGTGCCAGCAGCTTAGTGGTGGGGGGGCCAGGTGAGCAGTTCTTC. Its translation is CASSLVVGGPGEQFF.

V is TRBV5-5 and J is TRBJ2-7; D not resolved. Per germline, CDR1 SGHKS and CDR2 YYEKEE (reference sequence). Trimming removed 1 base at V and 1 base at J, with 12 bases between. This CDR3 comprises 15 residues. As DNA, the CDR3 is TGTGCCAGCAGCTTGCCTTGGACCTTATCCTACGAGCAGTACGTC. Translating gives CASSLPWTLSYEQYV.

The chain couples TRBV5-8 to TRBJ1-1; D is unresolved. Germline lookup yields CDR1 SGHTS and CDR2 YDEGEE. CDR3 length equals 12 residues. V was trimmed by 4 bases and J by 8 bases, leaving 12 bases between them. CDR3 in DNA: TGTGCCAGCAGCCTTTCCTACTCCGAAGCTTTCTTT. Amino acids: CASSLSYSEAFF.

The V gene is TRBV7-6, the J gene TRBJ2-7; TRBD2 is a possible D gene (5 bases). The CDR3 has 14 amino acids. The germline gives CDR1 SGHVS, CDR2 FNYEAQ. Trimming took off 5 bases at V and 0 bases at J, with 11 bases between the two ends. The CDR3 loop is CASSRDRDSYEQYF. In DNA form, the CDR3 reads TGTGCCAGCAGCCGAGACCGGGACTCCTACGAGCAGTACTTC.

V and J are TRBV19 and TRBJ1-5; possibly TRBD1 for D (5 bases). The V end lost 7 bases, the J end lost 7 bases, and 20 bases lay between the germline ends. The CDR3 has 15 amino acids. From germline, CDR1 is LNHDA and CDR2 SQIVND (reference sequence). The chain's CDR3 is CASMSSGSGGQPQHF. In DNA form, the CDR3 reads TGTGCCAGTATGTCCTCGGGGAGTGGGGGACAGCCCCAGCATTTT.

This sequence joins TRBV24-1 and TRBJ2-1; TRBD2 matches 8 bases. Per germline, CDR1 KGHDR and CDR2 SFDVKD. Trimming cost V 9 bases and J 5 bases; bases outside gene matches: 11. The CDR3 has 15 amino acids. CDR3 bases: TGTGCCACCTCCCGGGGGGGGGGCTTGGACAATGAGCAGTTCTTC. Its translation: CATSRGGGLDNEQFF.

A few counts support this clonotype. This rearrangement joins TRBV7-6 to TRBJ2-7; D not certain. Deletions cut 3 bases from V and 0 bases from J, with 9 bases between. CDR1 and CDR2 (germline): SGHVS, FNYEAQ. This CDR3 has 14 amino acids. The CDR3 loop is CASSLDPDSYEQYF. DNA for the CDR3: TGTGCCAGCAGCTTGGACCCGGACTCCTACGAGCAGTACTTC.

J is TRBJ2-3 and V is TRBV4-2, with 11 bases identical to TRBD2. V trimming: 4 bases; J trimming: 3 bases; junction bases outside the gene matches: 6. CDR1 and CDR2 (germline): LGHNA, YNFKEQ. The CDR3 totals 16 residues. CDR3 in amino acids: CASSLLAGGFTDTQYF. The CDR3 DNA reads as TGTGCCAGCAGCCTGCTAGCGGGGGGATTTACAGATACGCAGTATTTT.

This clonotype turned up a few times. The chain carries TRBV7-2 and TRBJ2-5; 7 bases align to TRBD2. Germline-derived CDR1 and CDR2 are SGHTA and FQGNSA. This CDR3 contains 15 residues. Trimming at V came to 4 bases and at J to 2 bases, leaving 7 bases not matched to a gene. The CDR3 DNA is TGTGCCAGCAGCTGGGGAGGGACGGTTCAAGAGACCCAGTACTTC. It is translated as CASSWGGTVQETQYF.

The V gene is TRBV7-2, the J gene TRBJ2-7; unclear D gene. The CDR3 spans 14 residues. CDR1 is SGHTA and CDR2 is FQGNSA in the germline V gene. V was trimmed by 5 bases and J by 0 bases, leaving 11 bases between them. CDR3: CASSPQRYSYEQYF. The CDR3 DNA sequence: TGTGCCAGCAGCCCTCAGAGGTACTCCTACGAGCAGTACTTC.

This clonotype showed up just once. The chain joins TRBV4-3 to TRBJ2-1, with 7 bases fitting TRBD2. Germline V gene sequence: CDR1 LGHNA, CDR2 YSLEER. The V gene end was trimmed by 4 bases and the J gene end by 3 bases; junction bases not matched to a gene: 6. The CDR3 is 15 residues long. CDR3: CASSLSGGIYNEQFF. The CDR3, as DNA: TGCGCCAGCAGCCTCTCCGGGGGGATCTACAATGAGCAGTTCTTC.

The chain recombines TRBV7-8 with TRBJ2-1; 9 nucleotides line up with TRBD1. From germline, CDR1 is SGHVS and CDR2 FQNEAQ. The CDR3 loop spans 14 amino acids. V dropped 4 bases and J dropped 10; count of bases not matched to a gene: 8. The CDR3 reads CASSWDRARDEQFF. CDR3 nucleotides: TGTGCCAGCAGCTGGGACAGGGCCCGTGACGAGCAGTTCTTC.

This clonotype has a count of ten or more. V and J are TRBV7-2 and TRBJ1-2, with TRBD1 matching over 9 bases. Trimming at V came to 4 bases and at J to 8 bases, leaving 11 bases not matched to a gene. Germline V gives CDR1 SGHTA, CDR2 FQGNSA. This CDR3 comprises 15 residues. The chain's CDR3 is CASSWPPGQGRGYTF. Written as DNA, the CDR3 is TGTGCCAGCAGCTGGCCGCCGGGACAGGGCCGCGGCTACACCTTC. Full variable domain (missing parts from reference TRBV7-2 and TRBJ1-2): GAGVSQSPSNKVTEKGKDVELRCDPISGHTALYWYRQSLGQGLEFLIYFQGNSAPDKSGLPSDRFSAERTGGSVSTLTIQRTQQEDSAVYLCASSWPPGQGRGYTFGSGTRLTVV.

Many counts were recorded for this clonotype. The rearrangement joins TRBV4-1 to TRBJ1-4; 7 positions match TRBD1. The J segment lost 0 bases and the V segment lost 3 bases, leaving 4 bases of the junction unmatched. Germline V CDR1 and CDR2: MGHRA, YSYEKL. The CDR3 contains 16 residues. The CDR3 region has the DNA TGCGCCAGCAGCCAGGGGACAGTTGCAACTAATGAAAAACTGTTTTTT. Translating gives CASSQGTVATNEKLFF.

Only a few counts were recorded for this clonotype. The rearrangement joins TRBV5-6 to TRBJ1-1; D unresolved. CDR3 size: 13 residues. The V gene lost 0 bases and the J gene lost 8 bases, with 11 bases spanning the gap. The germline V gene encodes CDR1 SGHDT and CDR2 YYEEEE. In DNA, the CDR3 is TGTGCCAGCAGCTTGGGGCAGACTTGGGAAGCTTTCTTT. Translating it yields CASSLGQTWEAFF.

In DNA form, the CDR3 reads TGTGCCAGCAGCCCCCGACAGGTCAATGAGCAGTTCTTC. Encoded protein: CASSPRQVNEQFF. The chain recombines TRBV7-9 with TRBJ2-1; the D gene is possibly TRBD1 (6 bases). CDR3 length equals 13 residues. Germline V lookup: CDR1 SEHNR, CDR2 FQNEAQ (reference sequence). Trimming removed 5 bases from V and 6 bases from J, with 11 bases in between.

The chain employs TRBV12-3 or TRBV12-4 and TRBJ1-1; D not resolved. V lost 5 bases and J lost 4, with 17 bases in between. This CDR3 spans 15 amino acids. CDR3 bases: TGTGCCAGCAGTCCACATGGGGTCGCAAGCACTGAAGCTTTCTTT. Amino acid sequence: CASSPHGVASTEAFF.

Only a few counts were recorded for this clonotype. The V and J genes are TRBV6-5 and TRBJ1-2, with 11 positions matching TRBD1. The CDR3 sequence is 15 residues long. Trimming at V came to 2 bases and at J to 4 bases, leaving 3 bases not matched to a gene. Germline values: CDR1 MNHEY, CDR2 SVGAGI. CDR3 sequence (DNA): TGTGCCAGCAGTTACCGTGGACAGGGGGCCTATGGCTACACCTTC. The encoded protein is CASSYRGQGAYGYTF.

This clonotype was found a few times. The chain combines TRBV6-2 or TRBV6-3 with TRBJ1-5; 9 bases line up with TRBD1. Germline values: CDR1 MNHEY, CDR2 SVGEGT. Germline trimming cut 6 bases from V and 6 bases from J; bases unmatched to any gene: 9. The CDR3 consists of 15 residues. The CDR3 nucleotides read TGTGCCAGCAGATCGGACAGGGGAACCGGTCAGCCCCAGCATTTT. This translates into CASRSDRGTGQPQHF.